A selection of T cell receptor beta chains follows, all from one sample in a study of blood T cell repertoires in COVID-19. The repertoire was sequenced with immunoSEQ multiplex PCR; TCRdb's copy has only in-frame clones and lacks some. The sample yields around 250,000 clones, over 80% seen once. The sequencing input was PBMCs or T cells enriched from blood (not recorded which). The receptors here all came from a human donor in a cohort exposed to, infected with or recovered from COVID-19 (not recorded which). The donor label of this sample is uncertain. The CDR3 runs from the conserved cysteine through the conserved F or W. D genes are given only for firm matches. Clone size is shown for a subset of rows, as once, few, many or a class of expanded clone.

d_gene	len	abundance	v_gene	j_gene	CDR3aa	CDR3nt
TRBD1	13	-	TRBV19	TRBJ2-1	CASRDRGSDEQFF	TGTGCCAGCCGGGACAGGGGGAGCGATGAGCAGTTCTTC
TRBD1	15	-	TRBV2	TRBJ2-7	CASRSWTGGSYEQYF	TGTGCCAGCAGATCTTGGACAGGGGGCTCCTACGAGCAGTACTTC
TRBD2	16	-	TRBV5-6	TRBJ2-5	CASSSNVAGGQETQYF	TGTGCCAGCAGCTCTAACGTAGCGGGGGGGCAGGAGACCCAGTACTTC
TRBD1	15	-	TRBV12-5	TRBJ1-5	CASVRQGGLNQPQHF	TGTGCTAGTGTGCGACAGGGGGGCCTCAATCAGCCCCAGCATTTT
TRBD2	14	-	TRBV13	TRBJ2-4	CASSPTSGDDIQYF	TGTGCCAGCAGCCCGACTAGCGGGGACGACATTCAGTACTTC
-	13	-	TRBV6-1	TRBJ1-5	CASSEVISQPQHF	TGTGCCAGCAGTGAAGTTATTAGTCAGCCCCAGCATTTT
-	13	-	TRBV30	TRBJ1-1	CAWGKGGSTEAFF	TGTGCCTGGGGGAAAGGCGGTTCCACTGAAGCTTTCTTT
-	13	once	TRBV7-9	TRBJ1-1	CASSFQGRTEAFF	TGTGCCAGCAGCTTTCAGGGCCGAACTGAAGCTTTCTTT
TRBD1	15	once	TRBV7-8	TRBJ1-2	CASSLVNRGQDGYTF	TGTGCCAGCAGCTTAGTCAACAGGGGGCAGGATGGCTACACCTTC
TRBD2	15	-	TRBV5-6	TRBJ2-7	CASRTLAGPSYEQYF	TGTGCCAGCAGAACCCTAGCGGGGCCCTCCTACGAGCAGTACTTC
-	15	-	TRBV19	TRBJ2-3	CASSFGQTSTDTQYF	TGTGCCAGTAGTTTCGGACAGACTAGCACAGATACGCAGTATTTT
TRBD2	13	-	TRBV3-1/TRBV3-2	TRBJ2-3	CASSLAGGEAQYF	TGTGCCAGCAGCCTAGCGGGGGGAGAAGCGCAGTATTTT
TRBD1	16	-	TRBV7-9	TRBJ1-2	CASSSRERGGGYGYTF	TGTGCCAGCAGCTCCCGTGAAAGAGGGGGCGGATATGGCTACACCTTC
-	13	once	TRBV19	TRBJ2-2	CASSLTRAGELFF	TGTGCCAGTAGCCTTACCAGGGCCGGGGAGCTGTTTTTT